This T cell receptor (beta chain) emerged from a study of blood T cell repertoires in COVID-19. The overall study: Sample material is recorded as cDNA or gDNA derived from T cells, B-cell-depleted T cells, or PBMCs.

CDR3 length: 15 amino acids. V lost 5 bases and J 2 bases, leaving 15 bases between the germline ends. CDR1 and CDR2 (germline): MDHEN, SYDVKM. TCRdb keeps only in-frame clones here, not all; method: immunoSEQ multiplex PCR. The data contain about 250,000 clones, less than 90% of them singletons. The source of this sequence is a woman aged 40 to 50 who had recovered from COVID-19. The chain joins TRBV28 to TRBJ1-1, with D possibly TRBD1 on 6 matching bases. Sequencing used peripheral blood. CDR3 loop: CASSLMRGANTEAFF. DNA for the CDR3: TGTGCCAGCAGTCTGATGCGGGGGGCTAACACTGAAGCTTTCTTT.